Each of the 6 T cell receptor beta chains below was sequenced from the same sample in a study of blood T cells in healthy people across ages. A sample-barcoded 5' primer and a J-beta primer mix were used in a second PCR of roughly 7 to 11 cycles. TCRdb redid the calling of the 5' RACE reads with MiXCR, one entry per CDR3 protein. Here the sample spans around 1.5 million distinct CDR3 sequences, 42% being singletons. The sequenced sample consisted of blood. These receptor sequences come from a woman aged 18 to 35 in good health.

This clonotype was recorded once. The chain uses TRBV7-8 and TRBJ2-1; weak D call: TRBD2 (7 bases). Per the germline V gene, CDR1 is SGHVS and CDR2 is FQNEAQ. The germline V and J ends were trimmed by 5 bases and 8 bases, with 22 bases remaining between them. The CDR3 contains 16 residues. In DNA, the CDR3 is TGTGCCAGCAGCCTACAAACGGGGGGCGTACAATATGAGCAGTTCTTC. The encoded protein is CASSLQTGGVQYEQFF. Variable domain in full (rest from reference TRBV7-8 and TRBJ2-1): GAGVSQSPRYKVAKRGQDVALRCDPISGHVSLFWYQQALGQGPEFLTYFQNEAQLDKSGLPSDRFFAERPEGSVSTLKIQRTQQEDSAVYLCASSLQTGGVQYEQFFGPGTRLTVL.

This CDR3 is CASMGDNEQFF. CDR3 sequence (DNA): TGTGCCAGCATGGGGGACAATGAGCAGTTCTTC. The rearrangement uses TRBV12-3 or TRBV12-4 and TRBJ2-1; D assignment may be TRBD1 or TRBD2 (5 bases each). The V end was cut by 7 bases, the J end by 5 bases, with 6 bases between. The CDR3 length is 11 residues.

This clonotype was recorded only once. The chain recombines TRBV6-2 or TRBV6-3 with TRBJ1-1; D gene ambiguous. Germline V gene lookup returns CDR1 MNHEY and CDR2 SVGEGT. The CDR3 is 16 amino acids. Trimming left V 6 bases short and J 3 bases short, with 20 bases between. The CDR3 region is CASRPNPSYGYTEAFF. The CDR3 nucleotides are TGTGCCAGCAGACCTAACCCCTCCTATGGGTACACTGAAGCTTTCTTT.

This clonotype was detected only once. The chain recombines TRBV5-1 with TRBJ1-1; no reliable D call. Per the germline V gene, CDR1 is SGHRS and CDR2 is YFSETQ. The CDR3 runs 13 residues. V was shortened by 0 bases and J by 4 bases, with 7 bases between the two germline ends. The CDR3: CASSLEQTTEAFF. CDR3 bases: TGCGCCAGCAGCTTGGAACAGACCACTGAAGCTTTCTTT.

This chain uses TRBV7-2 with TRBJ1-2, with a weak D call TRBD1 (6 bases). Germline lookup yields CDR1 SGHTA and CDR2 FQGNSA. This CDR3 is built from 13 residues. V lost 5 bases to trimming and J lost 2 bases, with 9 bases between them. The DNA of the CDR3 is TGTGCCAGCAGCGCCAGGGGAAACTATGGCTACACCTTC. Protein sequence: CASSARGNYGYTF.

The chain combines TRBV5-1 with TRBJ2-3; 7 bases align to TRBD2. This CDR3 is 16 amino acids long. After removal of 2 bases from V and 1 base from J, the junction contained 7 bases not matched to a gene. The germline gives CDR1 SGHRS, CDR2 YFSETQ. CDR3 amino acids: CASSFYSGSGTDTQYF. CDR3 nucleotide sequence: TGCGCCAGCAGCTTCTATAGCGGGTCGGGCACAGATACGCAGTATTTT.